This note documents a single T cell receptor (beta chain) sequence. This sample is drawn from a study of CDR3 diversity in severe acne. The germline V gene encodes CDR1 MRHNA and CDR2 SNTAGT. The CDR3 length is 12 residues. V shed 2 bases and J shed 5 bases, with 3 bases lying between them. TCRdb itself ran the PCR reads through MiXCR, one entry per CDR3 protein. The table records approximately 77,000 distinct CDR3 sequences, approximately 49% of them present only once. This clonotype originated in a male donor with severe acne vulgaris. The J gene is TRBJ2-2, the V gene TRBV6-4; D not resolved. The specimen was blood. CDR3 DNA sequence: TGTGCCAGCAGTGACGCGACCGGGGAGCTGTTTTTT. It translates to CASSDATGELFF.